The next 29 T cell receptor beta chains were all read from a single sample in a study of CD4 T cells in relation to SARS-CoV-2 and coronaviruses. No antigen is known for these receptors. Unexposed donor CD4+ T cells date from 2011-2018, before the COVID-19 pandemic. Isolation of CD4+ T cells took place after approximately 10 days in culture. Assay: immunoSEQ multiplex PCR; the TCRdb copy retains only in-frame clones and omits some. The sample has 25,000 to 30,000 clones; 76% are singletons. The sequenced sample was CD4+ T cells from PBMCs, cultured in vitro. All receptors come from a human donor in good health.

V usage is TRBV30 and J usage is TRBJ2-7; 7 bases are shared with TRBD1. This CDR3 has 14 amino acids. Trimming removed 4 bases from V and 5 bases from J; junction bases left unmatched: 11. The germline gives CDR1 GTSNPN, CDR2 SVGIG (reference sequence). CDR3 sequence (DNA): TGTGCCTGGACCCGACAGGGAATATTGGACGAGCAGTACTTC. It is translated as CAWTRQGILDEQYF.

V usage is TRBV11-2 and J usage is TRBJ2-2, with 7 bases aligning to TRBD1. The CDR3 totals 14 residues. Germline lookup yields CDR1 SGHAT and CDR2 FQNNGV. Unmatched junction bases numbered 4, after V lost 3 bases and J lost 6 bases. CDR3: CASSFQQGPGELFF. CDR3 in DNA: TGTGCCAGCAGCTTCCAACAGGGGCCCGGGGAGCTGTTTTTT.

The chain uses TRBV12-3 or TRBV12-4 and TRBJ1-2, with D unclear. This CDR3 region has 13 residues. With 1 base removed from V and 2 bases from J, the gap between germline ends came to 5 bases. CDR3 sequence (DNA): TGTGCCAGCAGTTTAGGACCCAACTATGGCTACACCTTC. It yields the protein CASSLGPNYGYTF.

J is TRBJ1-2 and V is TRBV30, with a tentative D call TRBD1 (5 bases). The CDR3 has 13 amino acids. CDR1 is GTSNPN, CDR2 SVGIG, per germline (reference sequence). Trimming removed 0 bases at V and 1 base at J, with 6 bases between. CDR3 sequence: CAWSVDSNYGYTF. CDR3 DNA sequence: TGTGCCTGGAGTGTAGACAGTAACTATGGCTACACCTTC.

This chain connects TRBV6-5 to TRBJ2-3; 7 nucleotides line up with TRBD2. Germline V gives CDR1 MNHEY, CDR2 SVGAGI. This CDR3 has 15 amino acids. Trimming removed 0 bases from V and 6 bases from J; junction bases left unmatched: 6. The DNA of the CDR3 is TGTGCCAGCAGTTACTCAGGGACTATCGAGGATACGCAGTATTTT. It encodes CASSYSGTIEDTQYF.

The CDR3, as DNA: TGTGCCTACTCAGACTCTGGAAACACCATATATTTT. It translates to CAYSDSGNTIYF. This rearrangement joins TRBV25-1 to TRBJ1-3; D is ambiguous. The CDR3 is made up of 12 amino acids. CDR1 is MGHDK and CDR2 is SYGVNS in the germline V gene. V was pared by 11 bases and J by 0 bases, with 8 bases between.

Only one count was recorded for this clone. V gene TRBV9 combines with J gene TRBJ1-1; D ambiguous. V lost 2 bases to trimming and J lost 5 bases, with 16 bases between them. Germline V gives CDR1 SGDLS, CDR2 YYNGEE. The CDR3 extends over 15 amino acids. The CDR3 bases are TGTGCCAGCAGCGTGTCTCACTCTGGTAAGACTGAAGCTTTCTTT. This translates into CASSVSHSGKTEAFF.

This clone was recorded a few times. The J gene is TRBJ2-7, the V gene TRBV4-2; TRBD2 matches at 8 bases. This CDR3 is built from 15 residues. J lost 0 bases, V lost 3 bases, and 4 bases had no gene match. Looked up from germline, CDR1 is LGHNA and CDR2 is YNFKEQ. The CDR3 region has the DNA TGTGCCAGCAGCCATACTAGCGGCCCCTCCTACGAGCAGTACTTC. It specifies CASSHTSGPSYEQYF.

V and J are TRBV5-1 and TRBJ2-2; perhaps TRBD2 as D (6 bases). V lost 4 bases and J lost 2, with 12 bases in between. CDR1 and CDR2 (germline): SGHRS, YFSETQ. This CDR3 contains 15 residues. The CDR3 loop reads CASSPGRDNTGELFF. The CDR3 nucleotides are TGCGCCAGCAGCCCGGGGCGGGACAACACCGGGGAGCTGTTTTTT.

The V gene is TRBV11-2, the J gene TRBJ2-1; 13 nucleotides line up with TRBD2. V lost 4 bases to trimming and J lost 5 bases; unmatched junction nucleotides: 2. The length of the CDR3 is 15 residues. Per germline, CDR1 SGHAT and CDR2 FQNNGV. Here the CDR3 DNA reads TGTGCCAGCAGCTGGACTAGCGGGGGTGACAATGAGCAGTTCTTC. Encoded protein: CASSWTSGGDNEQFF.

The chain has TRBV6-5 and TRBJ2-1; D is uncertain. CDR1 MNHEY and CDR2 SVGAGI come from the germline V gene. There are 12 residues in the CDR3. Deletions cut 6 bases from V and 6 bases from J, with 9 bases between. The CDR3 reads CASSLTGNEQFF. The CDR3, as DNA: TGTGCCAGCAGCTTAACGGGCAATGAGCAGTTCTTC.

The chain has TRBV7-2 and TRBJ1-2; perhaps TRBD1 as D (5 bases). This CDR3 comprises 18 residues. Per the germline V gene, CDR1 is SGHTA and CDR2 is FQGNSA. V lost 6 bases and J 1 base, leaving 24 bases between the germline ends. CDR3 sequence (DNA): TGTGCCAGCAGTCAGACGTCTATCCGGGGGGTGTATAACTATGGCTACACCTTC. Its protein is CASSQTSIRGVYNYGYTF.

CDR3 sequence: CASSHRGRWTGELFF. CDR3 DNA: TGTGCCAGCAGCCACAGGGGGCGTTGGACCGGGGAGCTGTTTTTT. The V call is TRBV3-1 (or the pseudogene TRBV3-2), the J call TRBJ2-2; 8 nucleotides align to TRBD1. The germline gives CDR1 LGHDT, CDR2 YNNKEL (reference sequence). The V and J ends lost 3 bases and 5 bases, in that order; junction bases with no gene match: 5. CDR3 size: 15 residues.

The chain links TRBV30 to TRBJ1-6; TRBD1 is a possible D gene (6 bases). Trimming pared 5 bases from V and 2 bases from J, leaving 7 bases between. CDR3 length: 13 residues. Per germline, CDR1 GTSNPN and CDR2 SVGIG (reference sequence). CDR3 nucleotide sequence: TGTGCCTGGCGGGACACCTATAATTCACCCCTCCACTTT. It encodes CAWRDTYNSPLHF.

The chain joins TRBV7-2 to TRBJ1-1, with a tentative D call TRBD1 (5 bases). The V end was cut by 2 bases, the J end by 5 bases, with 15 bases between. Germline V gene sequence: CDR1 SGHTA, CDR2 FQGNSA. CDR3 length: 15 amino acids. The CDR3: CASSLWGGSGTEAFF. In DNA form, the CDR3 reads TGTGCCAGCAGCTTATGGGGGGGGTCAGGTACTGAAGCTTTCTTT.

The chain links TRBV7-9 to TRBJ2-2, with no clear D. In germline, CDR1 is SEHNR, CDR2 FQNEAQ (reference sequence). There are 16 residues in the CDR3. The V end lost 6 bases, the J end lost 3 bases, and 17 bases lay between the germline ends. The CDR3 nucleotides are TGTGCCAGCAGTCCTGCCGTTGGGTTGGACACCGGGGAGCTGTTTTTT. Translated: CASSPAVGLDTGELFF.

This clone was seen just once. The J gene is TRBJ2-1, the V gene TRBV18; 12 bases map to TRBD2. J was trimmed by 5 bases and V by 3 bases; bases with no gene match: 8. The CDR3 runs to 17 residues. The germline V gene has CDR1 KGHSH and CDR2 LQKENI. The DNA of the CDR3 is TGTGCCAGCTCACCTGCTAGCGGGAGGGCCGGGAACAATGAGCAGTTCTTC. Amino acid sequence: CASSPASGRAGNNEQFF. The full variable domain, with the rest looked up from reference TRBV18 and TRBJ2-1, is NAGVMQNPRHLVRRRGQEARLRCSPMKGHSHVYWYRQLPEEGLKFMVYLQKENIIDESGMPKERFSAEFPKEGPSILRIQQVVRGDSAAYFCASSPASGRAGNNEQFFGPGTRLTVL.

The genes are TRBV11-2 and TRBJ2-7; D might be TRBD2 (6 bases). V lost 5 bases and J 3 bases, leaving 26 bases between the germline ends. The CDR3 spans 18 residues. Germline V gives CDR1 SGHAT, CDR2 FQNNGV. The CDR3 here is CASSPRAPEPGLNYEQYF. The CDR3 region has the DNA TGTGCCAGCAGCCCACGTGCGCCCGAACCGGGACTTAACTACGAGCAGTACTTC.

The chain combines TRBV3-1 (or the pseudogene TRBV3-2) with TRBJ2-6; no clear D gene. V lost 3 bases and J 1 base, leaving 7 bases between the germline ends. The CDR3 consists of 15 residues. CDR1 and CDR2 from the germline V gene are LGHDT and YNNKEL (reference sequence). CDR3 bases: TGTGCCAGCAGCCACAGGAGTTCTGGGGCCAACGTCCTGACTTTC. Protein sequence: CASSHRSSGANVLTF.

J is TRBJ2-2 and V is TRBV5-1; possible D gene TRBD1, 5 bases. The germline CDR1 and CDR2 sequences are SGHRS and YFSETQ. Trimming left V 7 bases short and J 5 bases short, with 15 bases between. The length of the CDR3 is 14 residues. The CDR3 DNA sequence: TGCGCCAGCCAAAGGGGCCTGGGGACCGGGGAGCTGTTTTTT. Amino acid sequence: CASQRGLGTGELFF.

This clone came up a few times. This sequence joins TRBV27 and TRBJ1-2, with TRBD1 matching over 7 bases. Germline CDR1 MNHEY, CDR2 SMNVEV (reference sequence). The CDR3 covers 14 residues. Trimming removed 2 bases from V and 6 bases from J; junction bases left unmatched: 6. In DNA, the CDR3 is TGTGCCAGCAGTTTAGCAGGGGGAGGTAATGGCTACACCTTC. Translated: CASSLAGGGNGYTF.

This clone was seen a handful of times. The chain employs TRBV3-1 (or the pseudogene TRBV3-2) and TRBJ1-6; D gene unclear. Trimming stripped 8 bases from V and 6 bases from J, with 8 bases between. This CDR3 region has 12 residues. Looked up from germline, CDR1 is LGHDT and CDR2 is YNNKEL (reference sequence). Written as DNA, the CDR3 is TGTGCCAGCCGGGAGGGTAATTCACCCCTCCACTTT. Protein product: CASREGNSPLHF.

This clone appeared once. This chain joins TRBV30 and TRBJ2-2; the match to TRBD2 covers 11 bases. V shed 3 bases and J 6 bases; nucleotides not matched to a gene: 9. CDR1 and CDR2 from the germline V gene are GTSNPN and SVGIG (reference sequence). This CDR3 is 16 amino acids long. The CDR3 nucleotides read TGTGCCTGGAGCCTTAGCGGGAGGGCCGGGGCCGGGGAGCTGTTTTTT. This translates into CAWSLSGRAGAGELFF. The full variable domain, rest sourced from reference TRBV30 and TRBJ2-2, is SQTIHQWPATLVQPVGSPLSLECTVEGTSNPNLYWYRQAAGRGLQLLFYSVGIGQISSEVPQNLSASRPQDRQFILSSKKLLLSDSGFYLCAWSLSGRAGAGELFFGEGSRLTVL.

V and J are TRBV4-3 and TRBJ2-5; a possible D gene is TRBD2 (5 bases). Germline V gene data show CDR1 as LGHNA and CDR2 as YSLEER. V was trimmed by 1 base and J by 0 bases, leaving 9 bases between them. CDR3 length: 15 amino acids. CDR3 sequence reads: CASSQVSRDQETQYF. DNA for the CDR3: TGCGCCAGCAGCCAAGTGTCGCGGGACCAAGAGACCCAGTACTTC.

The chain combines TRBV2 with TRBJ1-4; TRBD1 aligns across 9 bases. Germline loops: CDR1 SNHLY, CDR2 FYNNEI. V dropped 2 bases and J dropped 5; count of bases not matched to a gene: 3. CDR3 length: 15 residues. This CDR3 is CASSERQGGNEKLFF. CDR3 DNA sequence: TGTGCCAGCAGTGAACGACAGGGGGGGAATGAAAAACTGTTTTTT.

The chain joins TRBV19 to TRBJ1-2, with 10 bases identical to TRBD1. CDR1 is LNHDA and CDR2 is SQIVND in the germline V gene (reference sequence). CDR3 size: 15 residues. With 8 bases clipped from V and 8 bases from J, the junction kept 14 bases outside the gene matches. The CDR3 DNA follows: TGTGCCAGTTTACCGGGACAGGGGAGACGGCAAGGCTACACCTTC. This translates into CASLPGQGRRQGYTF.

This clone was picked up one time. V gene TRBV7-7 combines with J gene TRBJ2-1; the D gene is possibly TRBD2 (5 bases). The germline V gene encodes CDR1 SSHAT and CDR2 FNYEAQ (reference sequence). This CDR3 spans 14 amino acids. The germline V and J ends were trimmed by 5 bases and 8 bases, with 16 bases remaining between them. CDR3 region: CASSPRALGHEQFF. Here the CDR3 DNA reads TGTGCCAGCAGCCCGCGGGCCCTTGGGCATGAGCAGTTCTTC.

V and J are TRBV5-1 and TRBJ1-3; D ambiguous. Trimming removed 3 bases from V and 1 base from J, with 8 bases in between. CDR1 is SGHRS and CDR2 is YFSETQ in the germline V gene. The CDR3 length is 14 residues. In DNA form, the CDR3 reads TGCGCCAGCAGCTCCGGGAGGTCTGGAAACACCATATATTTT. Encoded protein: CASSSGRSGNTIYF.

The rearrangement uses TRBV21-1 and TRBJ2-1; the DNA was not used to check the table's D call, TRBD2. TRBV21-1 is shown as a pseudogene. The CDR3 is 12 amino acids. This CDR3 is CASTAADCEQFF. DNA of the CDR3: TGTGCCAGCACCGCCGCCGACTGTGAGCAGTTCTTC.